Sequencing of this T cell receptor (beta chain) was carried out in a study of T cell repertoires in cytomegalovirus infection. The overall study: Evidence of both CMV infection and a matching HLA type came from public TCR beta signatures. The study's findings and limits: Carriage of CMV together with the relevant HLA was identifiable through cumulative public TCR beta family frequency.

This clonotype was found many times. As yet, its antigen is unknown. TCRdb re-analysed the reads in MiXCR, keeping a single row per CDR3 protein. Here the sample spans around 300,000 distinct CDR3 sequences, roughly 25% being singletons. CDR1 SGHTA and CDR2 FQGNSA come from the germline V gene. V was trimmed by 1 base and J by 1 base, leaving 13 bases between them. This CDR3 region has 16 residues. This TCR came from a human donor in good health (CMV status not recorded). Some clones in this sample may be carry-over from other donors' samples. The V and J genes are TRBV7-2 and TRBJ2-5, with a tentative D call TRBD2 (6 bases). The sample in question was cultured PBMCs, obtained from culture after CMV antigen stimulation. CDR3 nucleotide sequence: TGTGCCAGCAGCTTAGGACTGTTAGCGGTCCAAGAGACCCAGTACTTC. It yields the protein CASSLGLLAVQETQYF.